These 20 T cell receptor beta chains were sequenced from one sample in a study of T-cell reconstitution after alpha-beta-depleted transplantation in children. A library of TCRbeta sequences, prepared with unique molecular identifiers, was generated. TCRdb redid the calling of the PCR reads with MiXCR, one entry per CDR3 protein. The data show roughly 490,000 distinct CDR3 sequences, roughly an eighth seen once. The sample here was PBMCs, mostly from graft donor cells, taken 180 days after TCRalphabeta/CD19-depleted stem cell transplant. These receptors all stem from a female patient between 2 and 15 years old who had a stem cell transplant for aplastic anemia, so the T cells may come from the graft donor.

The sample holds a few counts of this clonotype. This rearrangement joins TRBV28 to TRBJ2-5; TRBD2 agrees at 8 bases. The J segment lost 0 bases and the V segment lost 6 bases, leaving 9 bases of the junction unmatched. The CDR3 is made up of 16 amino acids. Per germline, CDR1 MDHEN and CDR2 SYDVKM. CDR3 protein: CASRPFRLAYQETQYF. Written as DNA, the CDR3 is TGTGCCAGCAGACCTTTTAGACTAGCGTACCAAGAGACCCAGTACTTC. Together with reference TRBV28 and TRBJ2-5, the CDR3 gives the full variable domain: DVKVTQSSRYLVKRTGEKVFLECVQDMDHENMFWYRQDPGLGLRLIYFSYDVKMKEKGDIPEGYSVSREKKERFSLILESASTNQTSMYLCASRPFRLAYQETQYFGPGTRLLVL.

The CDR3 sequence: CASSFPPRGQETQYF. DNA for the CDR3: TGTGCCAGCAGCTTCCCCCCCAGGGGACAAGAGACCCAGTACTTC. The chain recombines TRBV7-8 with TRBJ2-5; tentative D call: TRBD1 (6 bases). The germline V gene has CDR1 SGHVS and CDR2 FQNEAQ. The length of the CDR3 is 15 residues. V dropped 3 bases and J dropped 2 bases, with 13 bases sitting between them.

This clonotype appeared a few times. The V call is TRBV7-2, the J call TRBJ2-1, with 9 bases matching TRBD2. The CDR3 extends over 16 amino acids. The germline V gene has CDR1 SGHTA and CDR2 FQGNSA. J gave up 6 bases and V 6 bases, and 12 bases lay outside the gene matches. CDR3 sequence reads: CASSRSGSLPSNEQFF. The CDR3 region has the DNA TGTGCCAGCAGTCGTAGCGGGAGTCTTCCCAGCAATGAGCAGTTCTTC.

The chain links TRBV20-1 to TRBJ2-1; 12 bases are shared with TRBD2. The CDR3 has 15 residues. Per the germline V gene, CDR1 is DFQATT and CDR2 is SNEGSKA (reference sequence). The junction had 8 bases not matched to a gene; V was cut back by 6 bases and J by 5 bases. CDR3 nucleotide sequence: TGCAGTGCCGAAGCGACTAGCGGGAGCCACAATGAGCAGTTCTTC. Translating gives CSAEATSGSHNEQFF.

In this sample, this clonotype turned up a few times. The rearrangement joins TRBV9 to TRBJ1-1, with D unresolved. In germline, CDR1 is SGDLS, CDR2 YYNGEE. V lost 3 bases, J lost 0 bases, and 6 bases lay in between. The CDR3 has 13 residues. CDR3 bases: TGTGCCAGCAGCGCCGGGCTGAACACTGAAGCTTTCTTT. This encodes CASSAGLNTEAFF.

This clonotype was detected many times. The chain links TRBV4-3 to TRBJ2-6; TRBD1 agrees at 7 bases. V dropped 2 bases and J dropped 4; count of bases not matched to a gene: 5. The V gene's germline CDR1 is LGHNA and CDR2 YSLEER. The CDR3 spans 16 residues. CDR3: CASSQNRGSGANVLTF. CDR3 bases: TGCGCCAGCAGCCAAAACAGGGGATCCGGGGCCAACGTCCTGACTTTC.

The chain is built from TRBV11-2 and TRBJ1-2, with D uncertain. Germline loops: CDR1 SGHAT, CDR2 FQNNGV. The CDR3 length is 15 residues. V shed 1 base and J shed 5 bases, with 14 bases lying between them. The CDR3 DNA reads TGTGCCAGCAGCTTAGTGGCCCCGGGCGAATATGGCTACACCTTC. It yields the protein CASSLVAPGEYGYTF.

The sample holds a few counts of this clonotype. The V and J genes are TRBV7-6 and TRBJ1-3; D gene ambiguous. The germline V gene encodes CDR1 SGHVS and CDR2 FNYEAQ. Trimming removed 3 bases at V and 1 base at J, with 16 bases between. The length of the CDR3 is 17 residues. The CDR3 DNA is TGTGCCAGCAGCTTGTCGGCGGGGTTAGTTTCTGGAAACACCATATATTTT. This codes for CASSLSAGLVSGNTIYF.

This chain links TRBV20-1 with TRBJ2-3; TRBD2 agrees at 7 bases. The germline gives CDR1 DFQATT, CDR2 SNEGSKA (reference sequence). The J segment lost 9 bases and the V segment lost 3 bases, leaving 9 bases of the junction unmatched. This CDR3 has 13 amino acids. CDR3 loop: CSARPPGGRTQYF. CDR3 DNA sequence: TGCAGTGCTAGGCCCCCGGGCGGGAGAACGCAGTATTTT.

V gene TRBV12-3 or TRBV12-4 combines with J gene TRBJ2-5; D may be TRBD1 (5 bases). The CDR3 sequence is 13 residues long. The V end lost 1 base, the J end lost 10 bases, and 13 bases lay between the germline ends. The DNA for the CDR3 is TGTGCCAGCAGTTTAGACTGGCAGGGTGGCCAGTACTTC. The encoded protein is CASSLDWQGGQYF.

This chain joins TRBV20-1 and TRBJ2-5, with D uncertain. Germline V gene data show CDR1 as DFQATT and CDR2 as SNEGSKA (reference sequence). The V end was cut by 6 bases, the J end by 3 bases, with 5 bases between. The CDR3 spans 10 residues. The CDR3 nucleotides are TGCAGTGCCGTCAAAGAGACCCAGTACTTC. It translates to CSAVKETQYF.

The CDR3 coding sequence is TGTGCCAGCTCTGCCCCCCGGACAGGAGAAGAGACCCAGTACTTC. Translating gives CASSAPRTGEETQYF. The chain uses TRBV18 and TRBJ2-5, with TRBD1 matching 7 bases. Germline assignment: CDR1 KGHSH and CDR2 LQKENI. The CDR3 spans 15 residues. Germline trimming cut 6 bases from V and 3 bases from J; bases unmatched to any gene: 10.

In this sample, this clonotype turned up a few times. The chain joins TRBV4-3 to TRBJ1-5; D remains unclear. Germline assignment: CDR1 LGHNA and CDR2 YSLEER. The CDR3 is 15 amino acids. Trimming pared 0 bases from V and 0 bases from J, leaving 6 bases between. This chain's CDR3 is CASSQDSGSNQPQHF. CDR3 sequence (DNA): TGCGCCAGCAGCCAAGATTCCGGTAGCAATCAGCCCCAGCATTTT.

CDR3 DNA: TGCAGTCCCGGGGGGCGAAGCGAGCAGTACTTC. It encodes CSPGGRSEQYF. The rearrangement links TRBV20-1 to TRBJ2-7; tentatively, D is TRBD2 (7 bases). There are 11 residues in the CDR3. Germline loops: CDR1 DFQATT, CDR2 SNEGSKA (reference sequence). Trimming took 8 bases from V and 6 from J, leaving 14 bases between them.

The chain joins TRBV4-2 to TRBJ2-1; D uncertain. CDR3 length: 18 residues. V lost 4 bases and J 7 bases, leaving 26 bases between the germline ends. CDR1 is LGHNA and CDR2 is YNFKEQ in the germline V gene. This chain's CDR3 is CASSPELLSGPNWNEQFF. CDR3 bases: TGTGCCAGCAGCCCCGAGTTGCTTTCCGGGCCAAACTGGAATGAGCAGTTCTTC.

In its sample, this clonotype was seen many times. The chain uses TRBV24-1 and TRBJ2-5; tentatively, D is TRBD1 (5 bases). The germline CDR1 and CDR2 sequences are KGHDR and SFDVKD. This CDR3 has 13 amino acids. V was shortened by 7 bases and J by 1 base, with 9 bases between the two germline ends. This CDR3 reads CATSPDSQETQYF. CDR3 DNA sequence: TGTGCCACCAGCCCAGACAGCCAAGAGACCCAGTACTTC.

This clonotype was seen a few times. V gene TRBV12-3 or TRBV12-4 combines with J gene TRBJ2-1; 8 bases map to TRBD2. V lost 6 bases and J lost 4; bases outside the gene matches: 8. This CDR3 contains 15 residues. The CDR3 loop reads CASRKLAAIYNEQFF. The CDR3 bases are TGTGCCAGCAGGAAACTAGCGGCTATATACAATGAGCAGTTCTTC.

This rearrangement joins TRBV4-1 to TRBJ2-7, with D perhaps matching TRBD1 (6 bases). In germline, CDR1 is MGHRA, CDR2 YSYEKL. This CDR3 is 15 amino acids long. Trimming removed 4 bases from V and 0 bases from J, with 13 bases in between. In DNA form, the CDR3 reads TGCGCCAGCAGCCCATTCCGACAGGTCTCCTACGAGCAGTACTTC. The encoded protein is CASSPFRQVSYEQYF.

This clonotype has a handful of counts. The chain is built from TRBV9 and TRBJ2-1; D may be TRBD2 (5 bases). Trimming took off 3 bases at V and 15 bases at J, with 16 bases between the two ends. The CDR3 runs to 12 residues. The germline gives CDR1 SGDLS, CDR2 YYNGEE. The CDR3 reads CASSEYASTMFF. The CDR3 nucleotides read TGTGCCAGCAGCGAGTATGCTAGCACTATGTTCTTC.

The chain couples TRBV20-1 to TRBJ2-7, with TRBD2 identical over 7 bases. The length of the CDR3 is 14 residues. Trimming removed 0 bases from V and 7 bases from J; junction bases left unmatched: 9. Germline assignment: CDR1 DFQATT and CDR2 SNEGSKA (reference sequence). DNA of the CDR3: TGCAGTGCTAGAGATGGGACCTACGGGGGGGAGCAGTACGTC. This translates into CSARDGTYGGEQYV.